What follows are 10 T cell receptor beta chains derived from one specimen sequenced in a study of blood T cell repertoires in COVID-19. Clones were read by immunoSEQ multiplex PCR, and TCRdb kept only the in-frame ones, dropping some. This sample has about 250,000 clones, with nearly 90% found just once. Sequencing was performed on peripheral blood. The source is a woman aged 25-40 years with acute or convalescent COVID-19.

This rearrangement joins TRBV6-6 to TRBJ2-5, with 10 positions matching TRBD1. V shed 2 bases, J shed 7 bases, and the junction held 7 bases outside the gene matches. Germline CDR1 MNHNY, CDR2 SVGAGI (reference sequence). CDR3 length: 15 residues. The CDR3 loop is CASSYGDRGYATQYF. CDR3 nucleotides: TGTGCCAGCAGTTACGGGGACAGGGGCTACGCGACCCAGTACTTC.

The gene calls are TRBV5-1 and TRBJ2-7, with TRBD1 matching over 8 bases. Looked up from germline, CDR1 is SGHRS and CDR2 is YFSETQ. The CDR3 is 13 residues long. V was pared by 4 bases and J by 6 bases, with 6 bases of the junction left unmatched. CDR3 in DNA: TGCGCCAGCAGCCCTGGACAGGGAGTCGAGCAGTACTTC. Translation gives CASSPGQGVEQYF.

This clone was counted a single time. The V gene is TRBV7-9, the J gene TRBJ2-1, with 8 bases identical to TRBD2. The CDR3 has 18 amino acids. Looked up from germline, CDR1 is SEHNR and CDR2 is FQNEAQ (reference sequence). The V gene end was trimmed by 5 bases and the J gene end by 4 bases; junction bases not matched to a gene: 16. This CDR3 reads CASSLPDPTSVEYNEQFF. The CDR3 DNA reads as TGTGCCAGCAGCCTACCCGATCCGACTAGCGTCGAATACAATGAGCAGTTCTTC.

The rearrangement uses TRBV30 and TRBJ2-2; D gene ambiguous. The CDR3 has 10 residues. The V gene's germline CDR1 is GTSNPN and CDR2 SVGIG (reference sequence). V was clipped by 3 bases and J by 9 bases, with 5 bases between them. The CDR3 is CAWRARELFF. In DNA, the CDR3 is TGTGCCTGGAGGGCCCGGGAGCTGTTTTTT.

The chain joins TRBV4-3 to TRBJ2-1; 10 bases line up with TRBD2. Germline CDR1 is LGHNA and CDR2 is YSLEER. J was trimmed by 6 bases and V by 4 bases; bases with no gene match: 9. CDR3 length: 16 residues. This CDR3 is CASSPSPAGGRNEQFF. The CDR3 bases are TGCGCCAGCAGCCCAAGCCCAGCGGGAGGGCGCAATGAGCAGTTCTTC.

The chain links TRBV6-5 to TRBJ1-2, with 9 bases lining up with TRBD1. V was clipped by 6 bases and J by 4 bases; unmatched bases: 6. CDR3 length: 14 residues. The V gene's germline CDR1 is MNHEY and CDR2 SVGAGI. The DNA of the CDR3 is TGTGCCAGCAGCAGGGGGACAGGGTTCTATGGCTACACCTTC. It specifies CASSRGTGFYGYTF.

The chain recombines TRBV27 with TRBJ1-1; TRBD1 agrees at 10 bases. J was trimmed by 7 bases and V by 5 bases; bases with no gene match: 7. The CDR3 contains 14 residues. The germline V gene has CDR1 MNHEY and CDR2 SMNVEV (reference sequence). The CDR3 reads CASSPPGQGREAFF. CDR3 coding DNA: TGTGCCAGCAGTCCGCCGGGACAGGGGCGTGAAGCTTTCTTT.

The chain joins TRBV25-1 to TRBJ2-1; maybe TRBD2 (6 bases). Germline CDR1 reads MGHDK; CDR2 reads SYGVNS. The length of the CDR3 is 12 residues. V lost 7 bases to trimming and J lost 9 bases, with 13 bases between them. The CDR3 loop reads CASTNQGGEQFF. The CDR3 region has the DNA TGTGCCAGCACCAACCAGGGAGGTGAGCAGTTCTTC.

The chain joins TRBV6-2 or TRBV6-3 to TRBJ1-2; possibly TRBD1 for D (6 bases). The ends were cut back, 5 bases at V and 8 bases at J, with 15 bases in the middle. CDR1 and CDR2 from the germline V gene are MNHEY and SVGEGT. The CDR3 consists of 13 residues. CDR3 region: CASSPGGVQGYTF. The DNA of the CDR3 is TGTGCCAGCAGTCCGGGGGGCGTCCAGGGCTACACCTTC.

Details on this clone: The same CDR3 can be traced to other DNA sequences in this sample. The chain carries TRBV6-5 and TRBJ2-7; 10 nucleotides line up with TRBD2. The V and J ends lost 7 bases and 2 bases, in that order; junction bases with no gene match: 8. The CDR3 is 15 amino acids. Germline V gene sequence: CDR1 MNHEY, CDR2 SVGAGI. The CDR3 nucleotides read TGTGCCAGCAACCCGACTAGCGGGTCTGCCTACGAGCAGTACTTC. Protein: CASNPTSGSAYEQYF.